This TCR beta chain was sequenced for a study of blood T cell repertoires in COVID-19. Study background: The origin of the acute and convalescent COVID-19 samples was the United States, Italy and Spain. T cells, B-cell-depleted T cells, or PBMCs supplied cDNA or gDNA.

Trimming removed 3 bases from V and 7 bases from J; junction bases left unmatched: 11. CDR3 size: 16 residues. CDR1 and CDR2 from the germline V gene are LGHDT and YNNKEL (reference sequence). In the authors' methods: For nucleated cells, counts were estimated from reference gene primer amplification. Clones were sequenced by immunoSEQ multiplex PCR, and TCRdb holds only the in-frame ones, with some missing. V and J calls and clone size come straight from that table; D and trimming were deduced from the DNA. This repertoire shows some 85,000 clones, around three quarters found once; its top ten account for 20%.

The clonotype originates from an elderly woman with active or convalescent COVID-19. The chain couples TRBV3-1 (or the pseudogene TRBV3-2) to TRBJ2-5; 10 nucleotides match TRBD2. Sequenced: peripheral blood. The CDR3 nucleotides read TGTGCCAGCAGCCACAAGGGTAGCGGGGGGCAGGGGACCCAGTACTTC. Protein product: CASSHKGSGGQGTQYF.